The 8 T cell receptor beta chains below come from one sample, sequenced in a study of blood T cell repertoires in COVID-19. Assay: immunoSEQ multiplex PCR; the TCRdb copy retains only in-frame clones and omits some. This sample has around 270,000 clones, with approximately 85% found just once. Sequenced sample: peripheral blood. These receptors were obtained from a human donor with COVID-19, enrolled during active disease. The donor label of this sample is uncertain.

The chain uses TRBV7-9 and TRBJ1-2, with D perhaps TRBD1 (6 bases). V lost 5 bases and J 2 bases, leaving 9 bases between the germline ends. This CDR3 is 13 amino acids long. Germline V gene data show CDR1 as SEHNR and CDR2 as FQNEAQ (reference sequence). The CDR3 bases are TGTGCCAGCAGCACGGACAGCAACTATGGCTACACCTTC. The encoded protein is CASSTDSNYGYTF.

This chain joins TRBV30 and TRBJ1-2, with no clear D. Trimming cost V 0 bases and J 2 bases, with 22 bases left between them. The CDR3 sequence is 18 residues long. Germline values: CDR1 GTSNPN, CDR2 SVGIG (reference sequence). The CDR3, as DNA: TGTGCCTGGAGTGTAGGAATGCTCACGGGCGGGGAGAACTATGGCTACACCTTC. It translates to CAWSVGMLTGGENYGYTF.

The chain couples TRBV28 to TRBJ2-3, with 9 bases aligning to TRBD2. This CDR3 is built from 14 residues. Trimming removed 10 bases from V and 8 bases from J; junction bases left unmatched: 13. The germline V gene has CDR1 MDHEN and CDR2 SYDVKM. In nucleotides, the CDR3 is TGTGCCACTACGGGGGGACGACTAGCGGCTACGCAGTATTTT. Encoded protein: CATTGGRLAATQYF. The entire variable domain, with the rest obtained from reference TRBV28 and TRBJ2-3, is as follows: DVKVTQSSRYLVKRTGEKVFLECVQDMDHENMFWYRQDPGLGLRLIYFSYDVKMKEKGDIPEGYSVSREKKERFSLILESASTNQTSMYLCATTGGRLAATQYFGPGTRLTVL.

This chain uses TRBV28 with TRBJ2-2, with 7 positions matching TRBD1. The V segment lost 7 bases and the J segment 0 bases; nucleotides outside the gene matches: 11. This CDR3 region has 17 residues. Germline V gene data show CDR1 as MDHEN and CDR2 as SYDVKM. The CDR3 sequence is CASKGTGAPSNTGELFF. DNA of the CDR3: TGTGCCAGCAAGGGAACAGGGGCCCCGTCGAACACCGGGGAGCTGTTTTTT. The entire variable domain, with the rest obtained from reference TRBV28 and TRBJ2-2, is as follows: DVKVTQSSRYLVKRTGEKVFLECVQDMDHENMFWYRQDPGLGLRLIYFSYDVKMKEKGDIPEGYSVSREKKERFSLILESASTNQTSMYLCASKGTGAPSNTGELFFGEGSRLTVL.

CDR3 nucleotides: TGTGCCAGCAGCCCGGCCGGGTATAGCGGGAGAAGCATTCAGTACTTC. Amino acid sequence: CASSPAGYSGRSIQYF. The J gene is TRBJ2-4, the V gene TRBV5-6; TRBD2 agrees at 9 bases. CDR3 length: 16 amino acids. From germline, CDR1 is SGHDT and CDR2 YYEEEE. Losses at the gene ends were 4 bases for V and 9 bases for J; bases not matched to a gene: 14.

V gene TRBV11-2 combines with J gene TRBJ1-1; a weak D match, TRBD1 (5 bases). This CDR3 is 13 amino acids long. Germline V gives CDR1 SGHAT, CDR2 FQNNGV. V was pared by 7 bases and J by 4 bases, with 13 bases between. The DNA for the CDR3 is TGTGCCAGCACCAGGGTGGCGTCCACTGAAGCTTTCTTT. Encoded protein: CASTRVASTEAFF.

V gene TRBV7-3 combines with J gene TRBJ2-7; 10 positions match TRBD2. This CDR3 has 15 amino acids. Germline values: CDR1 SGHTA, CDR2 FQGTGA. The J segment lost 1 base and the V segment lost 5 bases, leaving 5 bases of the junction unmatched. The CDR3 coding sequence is TGTGCCAGCAGCCCACCTAGCGGGAGTTCCTACGAGCAGTACTTC. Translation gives CASSPPSGSSYEQYF.

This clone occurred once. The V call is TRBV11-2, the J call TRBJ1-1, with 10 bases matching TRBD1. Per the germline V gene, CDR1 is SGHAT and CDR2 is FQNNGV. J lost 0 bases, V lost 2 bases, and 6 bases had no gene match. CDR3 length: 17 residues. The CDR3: CASSLRRTGGMNTEAFF. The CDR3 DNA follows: TGTGCCAGCAGCTTACGCCGGACAGGGGGAATGAACACTGAAGCTTTCTTT.